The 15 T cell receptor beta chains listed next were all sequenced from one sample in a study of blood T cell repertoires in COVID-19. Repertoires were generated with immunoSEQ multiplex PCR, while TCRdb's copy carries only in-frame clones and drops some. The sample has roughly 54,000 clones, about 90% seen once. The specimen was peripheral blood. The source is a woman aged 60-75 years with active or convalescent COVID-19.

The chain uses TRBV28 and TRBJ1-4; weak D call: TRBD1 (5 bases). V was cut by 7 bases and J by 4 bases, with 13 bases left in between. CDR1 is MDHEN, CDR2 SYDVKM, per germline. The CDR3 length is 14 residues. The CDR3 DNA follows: TGTGCCAGCACCTTCGGGGGGGGTAATGAAAAACTGTTTTTT. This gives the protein CASTFGGGNEKLFF.

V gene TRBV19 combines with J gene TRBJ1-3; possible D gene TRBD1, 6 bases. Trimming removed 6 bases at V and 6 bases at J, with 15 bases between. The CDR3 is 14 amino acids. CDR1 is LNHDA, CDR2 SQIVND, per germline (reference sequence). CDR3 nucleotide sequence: TGTGCCAGTAGGTCGACAGGTGCTGTAAACACCATATATTTT. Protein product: CASRSTGAVNTIYF.

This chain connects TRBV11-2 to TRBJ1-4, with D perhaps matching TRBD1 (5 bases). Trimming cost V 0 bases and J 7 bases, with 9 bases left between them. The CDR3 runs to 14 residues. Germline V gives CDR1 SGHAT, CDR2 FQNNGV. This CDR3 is CASSLDRVGEKLFF. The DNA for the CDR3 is TGTGCCAGCAGCTTAGACAGGGTCGGTGAAAAACTGTTTTTT.

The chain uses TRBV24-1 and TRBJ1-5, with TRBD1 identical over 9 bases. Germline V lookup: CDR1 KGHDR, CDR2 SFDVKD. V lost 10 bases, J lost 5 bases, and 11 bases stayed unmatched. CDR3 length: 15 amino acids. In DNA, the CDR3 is TGTGCCACTGCCCCTACAGGGGGCGATTATCAGCCCCAGCATTTT. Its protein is CATAPTGGDYQPQHF.

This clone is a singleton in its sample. As DNA, the CDR3 is TGTGCCAGCAGCCTCCAGGGGGCCAACGTCCTGACTTTC. Its protein product is CASSLQGANVLTF. This sequence joins TRBV9 and TRBJ2-6; no reliable D call. The CDR3 covers 13 residues. Per the germline V gene, CDR1 is SGDLS and CDR2 is YYNGEE. V lost 4 bases and J lost 4, with 6 bases in between.

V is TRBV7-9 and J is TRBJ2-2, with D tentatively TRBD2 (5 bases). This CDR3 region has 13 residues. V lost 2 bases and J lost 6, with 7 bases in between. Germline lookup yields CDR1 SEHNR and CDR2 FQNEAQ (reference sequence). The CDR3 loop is CASSLIGAGELFF. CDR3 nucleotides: TGTGCCAGCAGCTTAATCGGGGCCGGGGAGCTGTTTTTT. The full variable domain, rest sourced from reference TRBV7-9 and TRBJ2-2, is DTGVSQNPRHKITKRGQNVTFRCDPISEHNRLYWYRQTLGQGPEFLTYFQNEAQLEKSRLLSDRFSAERPKGSFSTLEIQRTEQGDSAMYLCASSLIGAGELFFGEGSRLTVL.

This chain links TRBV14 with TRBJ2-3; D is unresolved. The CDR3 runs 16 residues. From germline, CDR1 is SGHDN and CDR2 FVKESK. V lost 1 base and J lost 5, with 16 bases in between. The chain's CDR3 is CASSQVFPGALDTQYF. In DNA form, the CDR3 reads TGTGCCAGCAGCCAAGTGTTCCCAGGTGCGTTAGATACGCAGTATTTT.

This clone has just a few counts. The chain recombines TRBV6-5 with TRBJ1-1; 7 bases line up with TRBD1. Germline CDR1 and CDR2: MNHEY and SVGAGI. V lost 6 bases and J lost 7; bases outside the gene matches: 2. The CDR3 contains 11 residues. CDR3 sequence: CASRQGYEAFF. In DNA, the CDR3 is TGTGCCAGCAGACAGGGGTATGAAGCTTTCTTT.

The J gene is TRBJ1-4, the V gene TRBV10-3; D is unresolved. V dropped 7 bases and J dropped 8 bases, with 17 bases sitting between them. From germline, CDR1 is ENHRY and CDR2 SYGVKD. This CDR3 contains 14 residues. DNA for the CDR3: TGTGCCATCACCCCCGAGGCATTTGGGGAAAAACTGTTTTTT. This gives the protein CAITPEAFGEKLFF.

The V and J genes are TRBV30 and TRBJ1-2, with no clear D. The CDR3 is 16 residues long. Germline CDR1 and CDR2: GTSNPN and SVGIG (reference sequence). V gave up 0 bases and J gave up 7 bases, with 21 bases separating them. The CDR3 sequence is CAWSVGYLGPGSGYTF. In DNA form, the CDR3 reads TGTGCCTGGAGTGTGGGGTATTTGGGCCCGGGGAGTGGCTACACCTTC.

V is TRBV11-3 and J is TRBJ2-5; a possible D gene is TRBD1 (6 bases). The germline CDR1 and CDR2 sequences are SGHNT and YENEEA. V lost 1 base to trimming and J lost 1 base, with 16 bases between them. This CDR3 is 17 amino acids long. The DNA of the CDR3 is TGTGCCAGCAGCTTAGGGGCCGCCGGGACATCCCAAGAGACCCAGTACTTC. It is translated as CASSLGAAGTSQETQYF.

In DNA, the CDR3 is TGTGCCAGCAGCTCGAGACAGGGGCCGAACACTGAAGCTTTCTTT. As protein: CASSSRQGPNTEAFF. The V and J genes are TRBV5-4 and TRBJ1-1, with 8 bases that match TRBD1. The CDR3 has 15 amino acids. V trimming: 3 bases; J trimming: 1 base; junction bases outside the gene matches: 5. Germline lookup yields CDR1 SGHNT and CDR2 YYREEE (reference sequence).

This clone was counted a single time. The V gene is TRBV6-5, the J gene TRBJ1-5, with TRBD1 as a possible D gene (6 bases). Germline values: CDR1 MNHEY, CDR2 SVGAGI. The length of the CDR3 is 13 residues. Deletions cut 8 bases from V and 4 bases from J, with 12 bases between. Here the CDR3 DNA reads TGTGCCAGCCACAGGGAGCTGAATCAGCCCCAGCATTTT. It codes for CASHRELNQPQHF.

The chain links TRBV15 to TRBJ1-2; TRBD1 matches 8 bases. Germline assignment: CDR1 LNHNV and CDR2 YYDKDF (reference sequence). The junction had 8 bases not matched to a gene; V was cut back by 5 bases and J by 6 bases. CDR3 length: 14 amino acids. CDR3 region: CATSQDRGVDGYTF. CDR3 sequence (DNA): TGTGCCACCAGCCAAGACAGGGGCGTCGATGGCTACACCTTC.

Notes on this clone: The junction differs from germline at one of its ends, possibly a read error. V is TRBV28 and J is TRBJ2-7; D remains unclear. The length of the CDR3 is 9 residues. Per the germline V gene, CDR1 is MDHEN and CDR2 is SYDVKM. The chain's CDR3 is CASRKDSNF. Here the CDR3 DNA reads TGTGCCAGCAGGAAAGATTCTAACTTC.